This entry features one TCR beta chain sequence. Its antigen is not known. Germline values: CDR1 KGHSH, CDR2 LQKENI. Trimming removed 6 bases from V and 4 bases from J, with 16 bases in between. The CDR3 has 15 residues. The sample belongs to a study of B cell selection in AIRE deficiency. Study-level points and caveats: CDR3s were shorter in shared Treg sequences, reflecting few non-templated nucleotide insertions. Tconv and Treg cells from AIRE-deficient patients resembled healthy donors in TCRBV usage, CDR3 length and diversity.

Sequenced by immunoSEQ multiplex PCR; TCRdb stores in-frame clones only, minus some. Here the sample spans around 23,000 clones, about 95% being singletons. CD4+CD127+ cells were sorted as the conventional CD4 T cells. The chain carries TRBV18 and TRBJ1-5, with a tentative D call TRBD1 (6 bases). The TCR originated in a human donor in good health. Sequenced sample: CD4+CD127+ conventional T cells sorted from PBMCs. The CDR3 is CASSPTQGRNQPQHF. As DNA, the CDR3 is TGTGCCAGCTCCCCTACACAGGGCAGGAATCAGCCCCAGCATTTT.